Listed here is a single T cell receptor (beta chain). What it binds is unknown. V lost 0 bases and J 5 bases, leaving 7 bases between the germline ends. CDR1 and CDR2 (germline): MGHRA, YSYEKL. This CDR3 has 13 residues. This sample is drawn from a study of cytomegalovirus exposure and HLA in healthy donors. Background on the study: Earlier results showed roughly 110 million unique TCR beta sequences derived from some 190 million T cells. Study-wide results and limits: As was reported, the classifier diagnosed cytomegalovirus status with high specificity and sensitivity.

PCR amplification relied on 60 Vbeta primers (plus 13 Jbeta primers). Only in-frame clones appear in the TCRdb table, and some are missing; sequencing was by immunoSEQ multiplex PCR. This table has 130,000 or so clones, 76% appearing once. At the time of sampling, donors were nominally healthy, though unrecorded immune exposures were likely. This chain connects TRBV4-1 to TRBJ2-5; D is ambiguous. This clonotype was sampled from a man aged 40-55 years in good health and CMV-seronegative. The material sequenced was PBMCs. The CDR3, as DNA: TGCGCCAGCAGCCAAGACCCGGAGGAGACCCAGTACTTC. It encodes CASSQDPEETQYF.